The clone carrying this TCR beta chain has only a few counts. Its matching antigen is unknown. Sequencing was at survey level. Samples were sequenced at Survey level, maximum 500,000 reads. Produced via immunoSEQ multiplex PCR; TCRdb's table is partial and in-frame only. The sample holds 10,000 to 13,000 clones; roughly 82% are singletons and the top ten take about 4.3%. These data belong to a study of pediatric ulcerative colitis. The CDR3 sequence is 16 residues long. The V gene's germline CDR1 is SGDLS and CDR2 YYNGEE. The trim removed 3 bases at V and 1 base at J, leaving 7 bases unmatched. Broader study findings: Some T cells in rectal biopsies may come from blood, especially with overt colitis. A couple of patients' blood samples yielded substantially fewer templates.

One to two pinch biopsies were taken from the rectum during colonoscopy. This receptor was taken from a girl aged 10 to 17 who was a control in a study of pediatric ulcerative colitis. Material for sequencing was gut tissue. The rearrangement uses TRBV9 and TRBJ1-1; the match to TRBD1 covers 9 bases. The chain's CDR3 is CASSAGTGMANTEAFF. For the CDR3, the DNA is TGTGCCAGCAGCGCCGGGACAGGGATGGCGAACACTGAAGCTTTCTTT.